The clone carrying this T cell receptor beta chain appeared a few times. The sample belongs to a study of blood T cell repertoires in COVID-19. Study overall: The origin of the acute and convalescent COVID-19 samples was the United States, Italy and Spain.

Produced via immunoSEQ multiplex PCR; TCRdb's table is partial and in-frame only. In the table there are 260,000 or so clones, around 82% of which are singletons. Trimming at V came to 10 bases and at J to 7 bases, leaving 10 bases not matched to a gene. The CDR3 loop spans 14 amino acids. Germline CDR1 reads SGHTA; CDR2 reads FQGNSA. In terms of age and location, participants ranged from roughly 18 to 95 years and lived in about two dozen US areas. Participant-given clinical history determined each cohort assignment. No more than 2 weeks before study entry, exposed participants had met a case of COVID-19.

The clonotype originates from a woman between 40 and 50 years old who had been exposed to COVID-19. V usage is TRBV7-2 and J usage is TRBJ2-1, with 10 bases matching TRBD2. Sequencing was done on a sample of PBMCs or T cells enriched from blood (not recorded which). The DNA for the CDR3 is TGTGCCACGAAGAGCGGGGGGGCTAGTAATGAGCAGTTCTTC. As protein: CATKSGGASNEQFF.